This is a list of T cell receptor beta chains from one sample in a study of cytomegalovirus exposure and HLA in healthy donors. Libraries were prepared by immunoSEQ multiplex PCR; TCRdb keeps only in-frame clonotypes and omits some of them. The table records roughly 180,000 clones, roughly 74% of them present only once. What was sequenced was PBMCs. Receptors originate from a female donor in good health and CMV-seronegative. Both conserved end residues are part of each CDR3. The order of the fields is clone size, J gene, D gene, V gene, CDR3 DNA, CDR3 protein. The D gene is left open where the match is weak. Size tells how often a clone was seen (once, few, many) or the class of an expanded clone, and some rows leave it out.

>NA|TRBJ2-2|NA|TRBV27
TGTGCCAGCAGTTACCTCCTCATAGGGAGATGGACCGGGGAGCTGTTTTTT
CASSYLLIGRWTGELFF
>once|TRBJ2-5|NA|TRBV19
TGTGCCAGTAGCCCCGTGGGCGCGGAGACCCAGTACTTC
CASSPVGAETQYF
>few|TRBJ1-3|NA|TRBV5-1
TGCGCCAGCAGCCCTAGGACAGATAGAAACACCATATATTTT
CASSPRTDRNTIYF
>once|TRBJ2-5|NA|TRBV10-3
TGTGCCATCAGCCGGGAAGGAGAGACCCAGTACTTC
CAISREGETQYF
>NA|TRBJ2-5|TRBD1|TRBV9
TGTGCCAGCAGCGTAGGACAGGGGGCGTGGGGGACCCAGTACTTC
CASSVGQGAWGTQYF
>NA|TRBJ2-7|TRBD2|TRBV6-1
TGTGCCAGCAGTCGAGAGACTAGCGGGGCCTACGAGCAGTACTTC
CASSRETSGAYEQYF
>NA|TRBJ2-4|NA|TRBV19
TGTGCCAGTAGTATAAGGCCTAGCGTAAACATTCAGTACTTC
CASSIRPSVNIQYF
>NA|TRBJ1-1|NA|TRBV19
TGTGCCAGTAGTATAGTTTCAGGGCTCGGGACTGAAGCTTTCTTT
CASSIVSGLGTEAFF
>NA|TRBJ2-6|NA|TRBV2
TGTGCCAGTGGGCAGAGCTCTGGGGCCAACGTCCTGACTTTC
CASGQSSGANVLTF
>NA|TRBJ2-7|TRBD1|TRBV28
TGTGCCAGCAGTCCAGGGGGCCGACCGTACGAGCAGTACTTC
CASSPGGRPYEQYF
>NA|TRBJ1-3|TRBD1|TRBV6-5
TGTGCCAGCAGGCGGGACAGACTTTCTGGAAACACCATATATTTT
CASRRDRLSGNTIYF
>few|TRBJ1-1|NA|TRBV5-1
TGCGCCAGCAGCTTACAGGGTAAGAACACTGAAGCTTTCTTT
CASSLQGKNTEAFF
>NA|TRBJ2-7|NA|TRBV30
TGTGCCCTCCGGGGTCAGAACTACGAGCAGTACTTC
CALRGQNYEQYF
>NA|TRBJ2-5|NA|TRBV19
TGTGCCAGTAGTCCACACCTGAAGGGGGAAGAGACCCAGTACTTC
CASSPHLKGEETQYF
>few|TRBJ2-5|TRBD1|TRBV2
TGTGCCAGCTTGATCTGGGACAGGGAAGAGACCCAGTACTTC
CASLIWDREETQYF
>NA|TRBJ1-1|TRBD1|TRBV4-1
TGCGCCAGCAGCCGCCCGACAGGGGGCACTGAAGCTTTCTTT
CASSRPTGGTEAFF
>NA|TRBJ2-7|TRBD2|TRBV7-9
TGTGCCAGCAGCTTAGACCTCGGCGGGAGGTACTCCTACGAGCAGTACTTC
CASSLDLGGRYSYEQYF
>NA|TRBJ1-2|NA|TRBV15
TGTGCCACCAGCAGAGATATAACCGAGTATGGCTACACCTTC
CATSRDITEYGYTF
>NA|TRBJ2-5|NA|TRBV23-1
TGCGCCAGCAGTCAATCAGTATCAACAGGCTCCCGGTTGTGGCCAAAGAAAGAGACCCAGTACTTC
CASSQSVSTGSRLWPKKETQYF
>NA|TRBJ2-2|TRBD2|TRBV5-1
TGCGCCAGCAGCCCGGATCCGGGGGGAAGGAACACCGGGGAGCTGTTTTTT
CASSPDPGGRNTGELFF
>few|TRBJ1-5|TRBD1|TRBV5-1
TGCGCCAGCAGCTTCGGGACAGGCAATCAGCCCCAGCATTTT
CASSFGTGNQPQHF
>NA|TRBJ2-7|NA|TRBV9
TGTGCCAGCAGCGGTTTAGACAGCGAGCAGTACTTC
CASSGLDSEQYF
>NA|TRBJ2-1|TRBD2|TRBV19
TGTGCCAGTAGTATGACTAGCGGAGACTACAATGAGCAGTTCTTC
CASSMTSGDYNEQFF
>NA|TRBJ2-7|TRBD1|TRBV11-3
TGTGCCAGCAGTTTCGGACAGGGACTCGAGCAGTACTTC
CASSFGQGLEQYF
>NA|TRBJ2-7|NA|TRBV28
TGTGCCAGCAGTTTGGGGGGGCAGGTCGAGCAGTACTTC
CASSLGGQVEQYF
>once|TRBJ2-1|NA|TRBV18
TGTGCCAGCTCACCACGGACAGTCTCCTACAATGAGCAGTTCTTC
CASSPRTVSYNEQFF
>NA|TRBJ1-6|TRBD1|TRBV19
TGTGCCAGTAGTAAGGGGGCGCGAAATAATTCACCCCTCCACTTT
CASSKGARNNSPLHF
>NA|TRBJ2-7|NA|TRBV5-1
TGCGCCAGCAGCTTGGACAGGGACTACGAGCAGTACTTC
CASSLDRDYEQYF
>once|TRBJ1-4|NA|TRBV9
TGTGCCAGCAGCGTAGGCGTGACAACAACTAATGAAAAACTGTTTTTT
CASSVGVTTTNEKLFF
>NA|TRBJ2-7|TRBD1|TRBV10-3
TGTGCCATCAGTGAGTCAGGCGGGCAGGGGGCCGGCGAGCAGTACTTC
CAISESGGQGAGEQYF
>few|TRBJ2-7|NA|TRBV11-2
TGTGCCAGCAGCTTGGGGTCAGGGCAGGGCTACGAGCAGTACTTC
CASSLGSGQGYEQYF
>NA|TRBJ2-7|TRBD2|TRBV7-8
TGTGCCAGCAGCTTATCCTCCCTAGCGGGGGGCTCCAAAACCTACGAGCAGTACTTC
CASSLSSLAGGSKTYEQYF
>NA|TRBJ1-6|NA|TRBV11-2
TGTGCCAGCAGCTTAGAGATAACTTATAATTCACCCCTCCACTTT
CASSLEITYNSPLHF
>NA|TRBJ2-5|TRBD1|TRBV2
TGTGCCAGCAGTGATAGGACAGGGGAAGAGACCCAGTACTTC
CASSDRTGEETQYF
>NA|TRBJ2-5|NA|TRBV9
TGTGCCAGCAGCGGGAGTAGCGGAGCTAAAGAGACCCAGTACTTC
CASSGSSGAKETQYF
>NA|TRBJ2-1|TRBD2|TRBV6-6
TGTGCCAGCAGCCCTCCGGGACTAGCAAATAATGAGCAGTTCTTC
CASSPPGLANNEQFF
>few|TRBJ2-7|NA|TRBV27
TGTGCCAGCAGAAAATCAGGGGGGTACGAGCAGTACTTC
CASRKSGGYEQYF
>once|TRBJ1-2|NA|TRBV5-4
TGTGCCAGCAGCCAGCCTACAGGGAACCGGGGCGGCTACACCTTC
CASSQPTGNRGGYTF
>NA|TRBJ2-7|NA|TRBV6-1
TGTGCCAGCAGTTGGGACTCGACCAGCGAGCAGTACTTC
CASSWDSTSEQYF
>NA|TRBJ2-1|NA|TRBV4-3
TGCGCCAGCAGCCAAGAGCCTCCCGCGGCCAGCTCCTACAATGAGCAGTTCTTC
CASSQEPPAASSYNEQFF
>NA|TRBJ2-3|TRBD2|TRBV5-1
TGCGCCAGCAGTTGGGGGACTACTAGCACAGATACGCAGTATTTT
CASSWGTTSTDTQYF
>NA|TRBJ1-2|NA|TRBV6-1
TGTGCCAGCAGTGGCAGGGGAGTTTGGGATGGCTACACCTTC
CASSGRGVWDGYTF
>NA|TRBJ2-1|TRBD2|TRBV4-2
TGTGCCAGCAGCCAAGAAGGGACTAGTTCCTACAATGAGCAGTTCTTC
CASSQEGTSSYNEQFF
>few|TRBJ2-1|TRBD1|TRBV5-1
TGCGCCAGCAGCTTACAGGGGGCGGCGTACAATGAGCAGTTCTTC
CASSLQGAAYNEQFF
>NA|TRBJ2-5|TRBD2|TRBV18
TGTGCCAGCTCACCACCGTGGTCCGGGACTAGCGGGAGAGGAGAGACCCAGTACTTC
CASSPPWSGTSGRGETQYF
>NA|TRBJ1-1|TRBD1|TRBV6-5
TGTGCCAGCAGTTACACCAGACAGGGGCAGACTGAAGCTTTCTTT
CASSYTRQGQTEAFF
>NA|TRBJ2-7|NA|TRBV2
TGTGCCAGCAGTGGGGACCCGGACAGTCCGACCTACGAGCAGTACTTC
CASSGDPDSPTYEQYF
>NA|TRBJ2-1|TRBD2|TRBV7-9
TGTGCCAGCAGGTCGACTAGCGGGAGGGCCCCAGTCTCGTACAATGAGCAGTTCTTC
CASRSTSGRAPVSYNEQFF
>NA|TRBJ2-3|TRBD1|TRBV10-3
TGTGCCATCAGGACAGGGGTAACTAGCACAGATACGCAGTATTTT
CAIRTGVTSTDTQYF
>NA|TRBJ2-7|NA|TRBV5-1
TGCGCCAGCAGCTTGGTTCTAGGTTGGAACGAGCAGTACTTC
CASSLVLGWNEQYF
>NA|TRBJ2-3|TRBD2|TRBV30
TGTGCCTGGAGTGTGAAACTAGCGGGGAGAAGCACAGATACGCAGTATTTT
CAWSVKLAGRSTDTQYF
>NA|TRBJ2-3|NA|TRBV5-6
TGTGCCAGCAGCTTGGATGGGGAGGCAGATACGCAGTATTTT
CASSLDGEADTQYF
>NA|TRBJ2-7|TRBD1|TRBV2
TGTGCCAGCAGTGACCTGGGGACAGGCTACGAGCAGTACTTC
CASSDLGTGYEQYF
>NA|TRBJ1-2|NA|TRBV19
TGTGCCAGTAGTATACAGGGAAGGTTGGGAGGCTACACCTTC
CASSIQGRLGGYTF
>NA|TRBJ2-7|NA|TRBV5-1
TGCGCCAGCAGTCCCACCGGGACTCCCGCCTACGAGCAGTACTTC
CASSPTGTPAYEQYF
>NA|TRBJ2-1|TRBD1|TRBV28
TGTGCCAGCACCACTTATCAGGCAGGGGGTTACAATGAGCAGTTCTTC
CASTTYQAGGYNEQFF